This T cell receptor (beta chain) was captured in a study of beta chain features in type 1 diabetes. Investigators reverse transcribed all isolated RNA, so they sequenced expressed TCRB transcripts. Repertoires were generated with immunoSEQ multiplex PCR, while TCRdb's copy carries only in-frame clones and drops some. The sample consists of about 370,000 clones, about 16% of them appearing once. This CDR3 comprises 15 residues. Losses at the gene ends were 3 bases for V and 4 bases for J; bases not matched to a gene: 5. Germline V gives CDR1 MNHEY, CDR2 SMNVEV (reference sequence). Sequencing used naive CD4+ T cells from blood. The clonotype originates from a woman aged 18-30 years in good health. V usage is TRBV27 and J usage is TRBJ2-7; 11 bases are shared with TRBD2. As DNA, the CDR3 is TGTGCCAGCAGTTTCTCGTCTAGCGGGAGGTACGAGCAGTACTTC. It codes for CASSFSSSGRYEQYF.